The 29 T cell receptor beta chains below come from one sample, sequenced in a study of shared clonotypes between healthy human individuals. Assay used: immunoSEQ multiplex PCR; TCRdb lists only in-frame clones, some missing. The sample lists over a million clones, around 95% occurring once. The specimen was naive CD4+ T cells sorted from blood. Subset: CD45RA+ positively selected. The source is a man aged 30 to 45 in good health.

V gene TRBV11-2 combines with J gene TRBJ1-2, with D hard to call. CDR3 size: 12 residues. The germline V gene has CDR1 SGHAT and CDR2 FQNNGV. Trimming removed 3 bases at V and 8 bases at J, with 10 bases between. The CDR3 DNA reads as TGTGCCAGCAGCTTTGACATCCGCGGCTACACCTTC. Protein product: CASSFDIRGYTF.

The CDR3 DNA reads TGTGCCAGCGGGACAGGGGCCATAGATGAGCAGTTCTTC. Translated: CASGTGAIDEQFF. The chain uses TRBV6-1 and TRBJ2-1; 10 nucleotides agree with TRBD1. V shed 8 bases, J shed 8 bases, and the junction held 6 bases outside the gene matches. Germline assignment: CDR1 MNHNS and CDR2 SASEGT. The CDR3 is 13 residues long.

This rearrangement joins TRBV14 to TRBJ2-5, with TRBD1 matching over 7 bases. Germline CDR1 is SGHDN and CDR2 is FVKESK. The trim removed 0 bases at V and 2 bases at J, leaving 6 bases unmatched. This CDR3 is 16 amino acids long. CDR3 in amino acids: CASSQDRDREQETQYF. CDR3 nucleotides: TGTGCCAGCAGCCAAGATAGGGACAGAGAACAAGAGACCCAGTACTTC.

To note about this clone: Distinct nucleotide sequences in the sample also encode this CDR3. V gene TRBV7-2 combines with J gene TRBJ1-1; D is uncertain. V lost 1 base and J 2 bases, leaving 8 bases between the germline ends. The CDR3 extends over 14 amino acids. Germline loops: CDR1 SGHTA, CDR2 FQGNSA. This CDR3 reads CASSLGRANTEAFF. The CDR3 DNA sequence: TGTGCCAGCAGCTTAGGCCGCGCCAACACTGAAGCTTTCTTT.

The rearrangement uses TRBV29-1 and TRBJ2-1; D is unresolved. The CDR3 runs to 13 residues. Germline values: CDR1 SQVTM, CDR2 ANQGSEA. V was trimmed by 1 base and J by 6 bases, leaving 10 bases between them. The CDR3 DNA reads TGCAGCGTTGAAGGTATCCCAATCAATGAGCAGTTCTTC. Translating gives CSVEGIPINEQFF.

The chain employs TRBV9 and TRBJ2-7; 7 positions agree with TRBD2. This CDR3 contains 15 residues. Germline V CDR1 and CDR2: SGDLS, YYNGEE. J was trimmed by 1 base and V by 4 bases; bases with no gene match: 8. The DNA of the CDR3 is TGTGCCAGCAGCTCCTCTGCGGGAGCATCCTACGAGCAGTACTTC. This gives the protein CASSSSAGASYEQYF.

The chain is built from TRBV7-2 and TRBJ1-5, with 11 positions matching TRBD1. J gave up 5 bases and V 5 bases, and 5 bases lay outside the gene matches. The CDR3 extends over 15 amino acids. Germline CDR1 is SGHTA and CDR2 is FQGNSA. CDR3 in amino acids: CASSRSGQGDQPQHF. CDR3 nucleotides: TGTGCCAGCAGCCGATCGGGACAGGGGGATCAGCCCCAGCATTTT. The full variable domain, its missing parts supplied by reference TRBV7-2 and TRBJ1-5, is GAGVSQSPSNKVTEKGKDVELRCDPISGHTALYWYRQSLGQGLEFLIYFQGNSAPDKSGLPSDRFSAERTGGSVSTLTIQRTQQEDSAVYLCASSRSGQGDQPQHFGDGTRLSIL.

The chain is built from TRBV27 and TRBJ2-2; 9 bases line up with TRBD2. Germline V CDR1 and CDR2: MNHEY, SMNVEV (reference sequence). The CDR3 has 14 residues. The V gene end was trimmed by 10 bases and the J gene end by 6 bases; junction bases not matched to a gene: 9. The CDR3 DNA follows: TGTGCCACTGGCCATAGCGGGAGAGCCGGGGAGCTGTTTTTT. This sequence encodes CATGHSGRAGELFF.

This chain uses TRBV6-5 with TRBJ2-5, with D hard to call. Trimming cost V 6 bases and J 5 bases, with 10 bases left between them. Germline V gene lookup returns CDR1 MNHEY and CDR2 SVGAGI. There are 12 residues in the CDR3. The DNA of the CDR3 is TGTGCCAGCAGAGACCGAATGGAGACCCAGTACTTC. It is translated as CASRDRMETQYF.

This chain uses TRBV28 with TRBJ2-1; D not certain. The CDR3 is 13 amino acids. CDR1 MDHEN and CDR2 SYDVKM come from the germline V gene. V was shortened by 5 bases and J by 9 bases, with 14 bases between the two germline ends. This CDR3 is CASSGPFVSEQFF. In DNA, the CDR3 is TGTGCCAGCAGTGGGCCATTCGTCAGTGAGCAGTTCTTC.

V is TRBV6-4 and J is TRBJ1-2; 9 nucleotides line up with TRBD1. From germline, CDR1 is MRHNA and CDR2 SNTAGT. V trimming: 7 bases; J trimming: 5 bases; junction bases outside the gene matches: 14. The CDR3 extends over 16 amino acids. CDR3 bases: TGTGCCAGCAATTGCCCCGGGACAGGGACGCTTTATGGCTACACCTTC. This gives the protein CASNCPGTGTLYGYTF.

This chain links TRBV18 with TRBJ2-1, with D maybe TRBD2 (6 bases). V lost 5 bases and J 8 bases, leaving 13 bases between the germline ends. Germline V gives CDR1 KGHSH, CDR2 LQKENI. This CDR3 has 13 residues. CDR3 DNA: TGTGCCAGCTCATTCAACTGGGGGGATGAGCAGTTCTTC. Translated: CASSFNWGDEQFF.

The chain links TRBV7-9 to TRBJ2-2, with D unclear. Germline V gene lookup returns CDR1 SEHNR and CDR2 FQNEAQ (reference sequence). Trimming pared 5 bases from V and 5 bases from J, leaving 18 bases between. The CDR3 covers 16 residues. The CDR3 nucleotides read TGTGCCAGCAGCCTTAGGCTCGGTACAGCTACCGGGGAGCTGTTTTTT. Protein product: CASSLRLGTATGELFF.

The rearrangement joins TRBV5-6 to TRBJ2-5; D ambiguous. TRBJ2-7 explains the end of the DNA better; the J call may be wrong. This CDR3 region has 11 residues. The germline V gene encodes CDR1 SGHDT and CDR2 YYEEEE. The CDR3 nucleotides are TGTGCCAGCAGCTTATATTACGAGCAGTACTTC. This codes for CASSLYYEQYF.

V gene TRBV6-6 combines with J gene TRBJ2-1, with 12 bases aligning to TRBD2. The CDR3 sequence is 14 residues long. After removal of 7 bases from V and 7 bases from J, the junction contained 5 bases not matched to a gene. Germline CDR1 reads MNHNY; CDR2 reads SVGAGI (reference sequence). The CDR3 DNA is TGTGCCAGCAAGACTAGCGGGGGACGTAATGAGCAGTTCTTC. This encodes CASKTSGGRNEQFF.

The chain has TRBV19 and TRBJ2-3; D unclear. Germline V gene lookup returns CDR1 LNHDA and CDR2 SQIVND (reference sequence). This CDR3 has 13 amino acids. V lost 5 bases and J 0 bases, leaving 6 bases between the germline ends. CDR3 loop: CASSLESTDTQYF. The CDR3 DNA reads as TGTGCCAGTAGTTTGGAAAGCACAGATACGCAGTATTTT.

The chain employs TRBV18 and TRBJ2-7, with D perhaps matching TRBD1 (6 bases). Germline-derived CDR1 and CDR2 are KGHSH and LQKENI. The V end lost 6 bases, the J end lost 2 bases, and 14 bases lay between the germline ends. There are 14 residues in the CDR3. This CDR3 reads CASSFNRDTYEQYF. The CDR3 coding sequence is TGTGCCAGCTCGTTTAACAGGGATACCTACGAGCAGTACTTC.

The chain has TRBV28 and TRBJ1-1, with D hard to call. The CDR3 has 14 amino acids. The V gene lost 3 bases and the J gene lost 6 bases, with 14 bases spanning the gap. The germline CDR1 and CDR2 sequences are MDHEN and SYDVKM. The DNA for the CDR3 is TGTGCCAGCAGTTTCCCCGATTTAAGGGCTGAAGCTTTCTTT. It translates to CASSFPDLRAEAFF.

The chain combines TRBV7-8 with TRBJ1-3; 7 nucleotides match TRBD1. This CDR3 is built from 17 residues. Trimming removed 1 base from V and 0 bases from J; junction bases left unmatched: 6. From germline, CDR1 is SGHVS and CDR2 FQNEAQ. The CDR3 coding sequence is TGTGCCAGCAGCTTAGGTAGGACAGGCCTCTCTGGAAACACCATATATTTT. Translation: CASSLGRTGLSGNTIYF. Variable domain in full (rest from reference TRBV7-8 and TRBJ1-3): GAGVSQSPRYKVAKRGQDVALRCDPISGHVSLFWYQQALGQGPEFLTYFQNEAQLDKSGLPSDRFFAERPEGSVSTLKIQRTQQEDSAVYLCASSLGRTGLSGNTIYFGEGSWLTVV.

The chain couples TRBV20-1 to TRBJ2-1; D unresolved. Per germline, CDR1 DFQATT and CDR2 SNEGSKA (reference sequence). CDR3 length: 11 amino acids. V lost 5 bases and J lost 6, with 8 bases in between. The CDR3 DNA is TGCAGTGCTTCCGTAACCAATGAGCAGTTCTTC. Protein sequence: CSASVTNEQFF.

This chain links TRBV6-1 with TRBJ2-3, with TRBD1 identical over 8 bases. The trim removed 6 bases at V and 7 bases at J, leaving 9 bases unmatched. CDR1 and CDR2 from the germline V gene are MNHNS and SASEGT. There are 14 residues in the CDR3. In nucleotides, the CDR3 is TGTGCCAGCAGCGCGGACAGGGCCCTACATACGCAGTATTTT. Residues: CASSADRALHTQYF.

The genes are TRBV30 and TRBJ1-2; possible D gene TRBD1, 5 bases. V was cut by 4 bases and J by 8 bases, with 17 bases left in between. There are 13 residues in the CDR3. The germline V gene encodes CDR1 GTSNPN and CDR2 SVGIG (reference sequence). The CDR3 DNA follows: TGTGCCTGGATACGCAGGGTCCCCGTGGGCTACACCTTC. Encoded protein: CAWIRRVPVGYTF.

DNA of the CDR3: TGTGCCAGTAGTATAGATACGACACGGGCTGGCTACACCTTC. Amino acid sequence: CASSIDTTRAGYTF. The rearrangement uses TRBV19 and TRBJ1-2; D remains unclear. Germline values: CDR1 LNHDA, CDR2 SQIVND (reference sequence). V was shortened by 0 bases and J by 7 bases, with 12 bases between the two germline ends. The CDR3 is 14 amino acids.

The V gene is TRBV7-9, the J gene TRBJ2-7; 7 positions agree with TRBD2. The V gene's germline CDR1 is SEHNR and CDR2 FQNEAQ (reference sequence). The CDR3 is 15 residues long. After removal of 7 bases from V and 5 bases from J, the junction contained 14 bases not matched to a gene. CDR3 nucleotide sequence: TGTGCCAGCACCCCGGGGGGACTCATAGTCCACGAGCAGTACTTC. The encoded protein is CASTPGGLIVHEQYF.

The chain combines TRBV18 with TRBJ2-3; no firm D call. Trimming removed 3 bases from V and 6 bases from J, with 19 bases in between. The germline V gene encodes CDR1 KGHSH and CDR2 LQKENI. The CDR3 has 16 residues. CDR3 amino acids: CASSPTLSDALDTQYF. CDR3 DNA sequence: TGTGCCAGCTCACCTACGCTGTCCGACGCTTTGGATACGCAGTATTTT.

Of note for this clone: In the same sample, other DNA sequences code for this CDR3. The rearrangement uses TRBV4-3 and TRBJ2-3; no clear D gene. CDR3 length: 14 residues. Trimming took 0 bases from V and 0 from J, leaving 4 bases between them. Germline loops: CDR1 LGHNA, CDR2 YSLEER. The CDR3 coding sequence is TGCGCCAGCAGCCAAGATGGGAGCACAGATACGCAGTATTTT. Translation: CASSQDGSTDTQYF.

V usage is TRBV18 and J usage is TRBJ2-5; TRBD2 matches at 12 bases. V lost 2 bases and J lost 5; bases outside the gene matches: 6. The germline V gene encodes CDR1 KGHSH and CDR2 LQKENI. The CDR3 sequence is 16 residues long. This CDR3 reads CASSPNLAGGEETQYF. Written as DNA, the CDR3 is TGTGCCAGCTCACCAAATCTAGCGGGAGGGGAGGAGACCCAGTACTTC.

The chain uses TRBV7-6 and TRBJ2-7, with TRBD1 identical over 10 bases. J gave up 6 bases and V 5 bases, and 13 bases lay outside the gene matches. This CDR3 region has 16 residues. Germline V gene sequence: CDR1 SGHVS, CDR2 FNYEAQ. Here the CDR3 reads CASSPRTGGALSEQYF. The CDR3 nucleotides are TGTGCCAGCAGCCCCAGGACAGGGGGTGCACTAAGCGAGCAGTACTTC.

The V and J genes are TRBV7-2 and TRBJ2-5, with D hard to call. The germline V gene has CDR1 SGHTA and CDR2 FQGNSA. CDR3 length: 14 amino acids. Between the trimmed V and J ends, which lost 3 bases and 1 base, there was a span of 9 bases. CDR3 region: CASSFQHGQETQYF. CDR3 DNA sequence: TGTGCCAGCAGCTTCCAGCACGGCCAAGAGACCCAGTACTTC.